Listed below are T cell receptor beta chains from one sample, sequenced in a study of OX40 agonist ivuxolimab in advanced cancers. Sequencing used immunoSEQ multiplex PCR; TCRdb keeps in-frame clones, though not all of them. Of 25,000 to 35,000 clones listed, approximately 83% are singletons. Sequenced here: CD4+ or CD8+ T cells sorted from blood, sampled in a trial of the OX40 agonist ivuxolimab. These receptors originate from an adult with an advanced solid tumor such as melanoma, head and neck, liver or kidney cancer. CDR3s include the opening cysteine and the closing phenylalanine or tryptophan. A D gene is named only where the DNA matches it firmly. Clone size is shown for a subset of rows, as once, few, many or a class of expanded clone.

d_gene	j_gene	v_gene	abundance	CDR3nt	CDR3aa
.	TRBJ1-3	TRBV7-9	.	TGTGCCAGCAGTGGGCGAGGGCTTTGGGACACCATATATTTT	CASSGRGLWDTIYF
.	TRBJ2-7	TRBV9	.	TGTGCCAGCAGCGTAGTGCAGAACAGCTACGAGCAGTACTTC	CASSVVQNSYEQYF
.	TRBJ2-1	TRBV13	.	TGTGCCAGCAGCTTAGGCGAGGGCTTCTACAATGAGCAGTTCTTC	CASSLGEGFYNEQFF
.	TRBJ2-7	TRBV29-1	.	TGCAGCGTTGAACGGGGAGACGGATCCTACGAGCAGTACTTC	CSVERGDGSYEQYF
.	TRBJ2-5	TRBV5-1	.	TGCGCCAGCAGTTACAGGATTCCGACTTCCCAAGAGACCCAGTACTTC	CASSYRIPTSQETQYF
.	TRBJ2-7	TRBV7-2	.	TGTGCCAGCAGCTTAGGAGGGCTCAACGAGCAGTACTTC	CASSLGGLNEQYF
TRBD1	TRBJ1-2	TRBV5-6	few	TGTGCCAGCAGACAAGAGGCCAGGGGGCCCCTTAACTATGGCTACACCTTC	CASRQEARGPLNYGYTF
.	TRBJ2-7	TRBV11-2	.	TGTGCCAGCAGCTTAGATTTGGCAGCTTCCTACGAGCAGTACTTC	CASSLDLAASYEQYF
.	TRBJ2-7	TRBV11-2	.	TGTGCCAGCAGCTTAGAATCCAGGGGTGGATCCTACGAGCAGTACTTC	CASSLESRGGSYEQYF
.	TRBJ2-1	TRBV14	.	TGTGCCAGCAGCCAAAGACACCCGTTAGACGAGCAGTTCTTC	CASSQRHPLDEQFF
TRBD2	TRBJ2-7	TRBV7-9	few	TGTGCCAGCAGCCCCGGGACTAGCGTTGAGCAGTACTTC	CASSPGTSVEQYF
.	TRBJ2-7	TRBV7-2	.	TGTGCCAGCAGCTATTTAACCTACGAGCAGTACTTC	CASSYLTYEQYF
TRBD1	TRBJ1-1	TRBV25-1	.	TGTGCCAGCAGTGAATTTGTCAGGGGGCGGTCTGAAGCTTTCTTT	CASSEFVRGRSEAFF
TRBD1	TRBJ1-5	TRBV7-8	once	TGTGCCAGCAGCTTATTGGGACAGTCCAATCAGCCCCAGCATTTT	CASSLLGQSNQPQHF
.	TRBJ1-6	TRBV27	.	TGTGCCAGCAGTTTGGATGCAGCGTATTCACCCCTCCACTTT	CASSLDAAYSPLHF
.	TRBJ2-3	TRBV19	.	TGTGCCAGTAGGGGGGGAGGCTCAGATACGCAGTATTTT	CASRGGGSDTQYF
.	TRBJ1-5	TRBV28	once	TGTGCCAGCAGTTGTCGGGGTTATACGAGCAATCAGCCCCAGCATTTT	CASSCRGYTSNQPQHF
.	TRBJ2-7	TRBV2	.	TGTGCCAGCAGTATGAATTGGGGTTCCGAGCAGTACTTC	CASSMNWGSEQYF
TRBD1	TRBJ2-7	TRBV9	.	TGTGCCAGCAGCGTAGCTTCCGGACAGGGCTACGAGCAGTACTTC	CASSVASGQGYEQYF
.	TRBJ1-5	TRBV5-1	.	TGCGCCAGCAGCTTAGCGTCGGGGGCGGGGCAGCCCCAGCATTTT	CASSLASGAGQPQHF
TRBD2	TRBJ2-7	TRBV2	few	TGTGCCAGCAGTGAAGGGTTACTAGCGGGGGGGTACTACGAGCAGTACTTC	CASSEGLLAGGYYEQYF
.	TRBJ2-6	TRBV7-8	.	TGTGCCAGCAGCTTAGCCATGAGGTACTCTGGGGCCAACGTCCTGACTTTC	CASSLAMRYSGANVLTF
TRBD1	TRBJ1-5	TRBV28	.	TGTGCCAGCAGTCAAATACTAACTGGGACAGGGGGGAATCAGCCCCAGCATTTT	CASSQILTGTGGNQPQHF
.	TRBJ1-5	TRBV28	.	TGTGCCAGCAGTCCTGGGACGGCCGTCGGGATGCCCCAGCATTTT	CASSPGTAVGMPQHF
.	TRBJ1-2	TRBV29-1	.	TGCAGCGTTGAAGCCGCAGAGGGGGGAGGAAGCTATGGCTACACCTTC	CSVEAAEGGGSYGYTF
.	TRBJ2-5	TRBV6-1	.	TGTGCCAGCAGTGTAGGCAGTCAAGAGACCCAGTACTTC	CASSVGSQETQYF
.	TRBJ1-6	TRBV5-6	.	TGTGCCAGCAGCTTTAGGCGAGGGGAGTCCTATAATTCACCCCTCCACTTT	CASSFRRGESYNSPLHF
.	TRBJ2-2	TRBV7-9	.	TGTGCCAGCAGACCGGACAGCCATCTGAACACCGGGGAGCTGTTTTTT	CASRPDSHLNTGELFF
.	TRBJ1-1	TRBV21-1	.	TGTGCCAGCAGCTCACAGGGGGAAGTGAACACTGAAGCTTTCTTT	CASSSQGEVNTEAFF
.	TRBJ2-5	TRBV11-2	.	TGTGCCAGCAGCTTCGGGACACAAGAGACCCAGTACTTC	CASSFGTQETQYF
.	TRBJ2-7	TRBV7-9	once	TGTGCCAGCAGCTTAGCGGTTTCGCCCTACGAGCAGTACTTC	CASSLAVSPYEQYF
.	TRBJ1-1	TRBV9	.	TGTGCCAGCAGCGTAGGGGCTGAAGCTTTCTTT	CASSVGAEAFF
.	TRBJ2-7	TRBV19	.	TGTGCCAGTAGTATGGGGCAGGTCGAAGCCTACGAGCAGTACTTC	CASSMGQVEAYEQYF
.	TRBJ2-2	TRBV2	.	TGTGCCAGCTTCTGGACTCCAGTGTCCGGGGAGCTGTTTTTT	CASFWTPVSGELFF
.	TRBJ1-2	TRBV9	.	TGTGCCAGCAGCGTAGCCGACCGGGACACGTATCACACCTTC	CASSVADRDTYHTF
.	TRBJ1-1	TRBV5-1	.	TGCGCCAGCGGCCAGGGGTTGGAAAACACTGAAGCTTTCTTT	CASGQGLENTEAFF
TRBD1	TRBJ2-7	TRBV18	.	TGTGCCAGCTCACCGGGGACAGGGGGCTACGAGCAGTACTTC	CASSPGTGGYEQYF
.	TRBJ1-1	TRBV27	.	TGTGCCAGCAGTTTAACAGGGAAGACTGAAGCTTTCTTT	CASSLTGKTEAFF
.	TRBJ2-1	TRBV9	.	TGTGCCAGCAGCCCGACTAGGGGGGGTATAGGGGATGAGCAGTTCTTC	CASSPTRGGIGDEQFF
.	TRBJ2-1	TRBV4-1	.	TGCGCCAGCAGCCAAGGGGGACTCTCCTACAATGAGCAGTTCTTC	CASSQGGLSYNEQFF
TRBD2	TRBJ2-2	TRBV6-1	.	TGTGCCAGCAGTGGTACTAGCGGGGGGAACACCGGGGAGCTGTTTTTT	CASSGTSGGNTGELFF
.	TRBJ1-1	TRBV2	.	TGTGCCAGCAGTGAAGCAGTCGGGAAAGTGACTGAAGCTTTCTTT	CASSEAVGKVTEAFF
.	TRBJ2-5	TRBV7-8	many	TGTGCCAGCAGCACCCACCGTCAGGGGAGGGAGACCCAGTACTTC	CASSTHRQGRETQYF
.	TRBJ2-7	TRBV10-3	.	TGTGCCATCAGTGAAGGGTCCTCCTACGAGCAGTACTTC	CAISEGSSYEQYF
.	TRBJ2-7	TRBV5-4	.	TGTGCCAGCAGCTTGATAGGGGCCCTCGGCTCCTACGAGCAGTACTTC	CASSLIGALGSYEQYF
TRBD1	TRBJ2-7	TRBV15	.	TGTGCCACCAGCACCGAACACCGGGACAGGGCCTGGGAGCAGTACTTC	CATSTEHRDRAWEQYF
.	TRBJ1-6	TRBV15	.	TGTGCCACCAGCAGAGGAGGGGATAGGACCTATAATTCACCCCTCCACTTT	CATSRGGDRTYNSPLHF
.	TRBJ1-4	TRBV6-5	.	TGTGCCAGCAGTTACTACCGGGATGATGAAAAACTGTTTTTT	CASSYYRDDEKLFF
.	TRBJ2-1	TRBV7-6	.	TGTGCCAGCAGCTTATCTGGGTTAGAAGGATACAATGAGCAGTTCTTC	CASSLSGLEGYNEQFF
.	TRBJ2-7	TRBV28	.	TGTGCCAGCAGTTTAGGCCCCCGAACATCCGACCCCCTAGAGCAGTACTTC	CASSLGPRTSDPLEQYF
.	TRBJ2-1	TRBV11-2	.	TGTGCCAGCAGCAGCCCACAGCGCTACAATGAGCAGTTCTTC	CASSSPQRYNEQFF
TRBD1	TRBJ2-5	TRBV6-1	.	TGTGCCAGCAGTGAAAGCAGGACAGGGTGGGGGGAGACCCAGTACTTC	CASSESRTGWGETQYF
.	TRBJ1-4	TRBV27	medium-sized	TGTGCCAGCAGTGCCGGGACCTGGAGTGAAAAACTGTTTTTT	CASSAGTWSEKLFF